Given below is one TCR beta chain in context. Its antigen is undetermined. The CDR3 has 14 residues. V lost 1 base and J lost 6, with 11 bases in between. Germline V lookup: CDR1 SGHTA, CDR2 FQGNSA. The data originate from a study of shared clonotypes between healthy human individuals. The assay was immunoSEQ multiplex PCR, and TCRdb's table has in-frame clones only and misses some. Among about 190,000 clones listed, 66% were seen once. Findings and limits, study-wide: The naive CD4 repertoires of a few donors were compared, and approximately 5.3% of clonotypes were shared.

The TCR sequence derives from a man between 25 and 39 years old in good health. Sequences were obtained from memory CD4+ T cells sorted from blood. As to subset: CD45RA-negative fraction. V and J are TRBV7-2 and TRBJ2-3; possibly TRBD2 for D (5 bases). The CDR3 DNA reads TGTGCCAGCAGCTTAGGGCTAGCCTATGATACGCAGTATTTT. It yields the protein CASSLGLAYDTQYF.